The 20 T cell receptor beta chains below all came from one sample that was sequenced in a study of blood T cell repertoires in COVID-19. The repertoire was sequenced with immunoSEQ multiplex PCR; TCRdb's copy has only in-frame clones and lacks some. The table lists nearly 35,000 clones, 70% to 80% of them singletons. Sequences were obtained from peripheral blood. The receptors were sampled from a woman aged 55-69 years with acute or convalescent COVID-19.

This chain connects TRBV5-1 to TRBJ2-7, with TRBD2 matching 7 bases. The J segment lost 2 bases and the V segment lost 4 bases, leaving 9 bases of the junction unmatched. The CDR3 runs to 15 residues. The germline CDR1 and CDR2 sequences are SGHRS and YFSETQ. The CDR3 bases are TGCGCCAGCAGCCCGGTCCCGGGGGGTCCCTACGAGCAGTACTTC. This sequence encodes CASSPVPGGPYEQYF.

The J gene is TRBJ2-7, the V gene TRBV6-5; the D is unclear. CDR1 and CDR2 (germline): MNHEY, SVGAGI. V shed 6 bases and J shed 1 base, with 7 bases lying between them. The CDR3 has 12 residues. The CDR3 sequence: CASSPQSYEQYF. The CDR3 DNA follows: TGTGCCAGCAGCCCACAGTCCTACGAGCAGTACTTC.

This clone was picked up one time. The rearrangement joins TRBV2 to TRBJ2-2; 7 nucleotides line up with TRBD1. V gave up 3 bases and J gave up 5 bases; unmatched junction bases: 6. The CDR3 loop spans 15 amino acids. The germline V gene has CDR1 SNHLY and CDR2 FYNNEI. The CDR3 coding sequence is TGTGCCAGCAGTGATGGGACAGTAGGAACCGGGGAGCTGTTTTTT. Protein product: CASSDGTVGTGELFF.

This sequence joins TRBV28 and TRBJ1-1, with TRBD1 matching 8 bases. Per germline, CDR1 MDHEN and CDR2 SYDVKM. With 4 bases clipped from V and 2 bases from J, the junction kept 3 bases outside the gene matches. This CDR3 has 14 amino acids. CDR3 region: CASSSTGDNTEAFF. DNA of the CDR3: TGTGCCAGCAGTTCGACAGGGGATAACACTGAAGCTTTCTTT.

The chain carries TRBV21-1 and TRBJ1-2. TRBV21-1 is a recognized pseudogene. The CDR3 covers 15 residues. CDR3 sequence: CASNPGEGRPYGYTF. DNA for the CDR3: TGTGCCAGCAACCCTGGGGAGGGGCGGCCGTATGGCTACACCTTC.

A word on this clone: At one boundary the junction diverges from the germline segment, which might be a read error. V gene TRBV7-3 combines with J gene TRBJ2-2, with D possibly matching TRBD1 (5 bases). There are 12 residues in the CDR3. CDR1 is SGHTA, CDR2 FQGTGA, per germline. DNA for the CDR3: TGTGCGAGCAGGGCGGCCACCGGGGAGCTGTTTTTT. Translating it yields CASRAATGELFF.

The genes are TRBV5-1 and TRBJ1-3, with TRBD1 identical over 8 bases. The trim removed 3 bases at V and 0 bases at J, leaving 5 bases unmatched. Looked up from germline, CDR1 is SGHRS and CDR2 is YFSETQ. The CDR3 covers 16 residues. CDR3 protein: CASSSTGGISGNTIYF. CDR3 DNA: TGCGCCAGCAGCTCAACAGGGGGAATCTCTGGAAACACCATATATTTT.

This sequence joins TRBV4-1 and TRBJ2-5; D is ambiguous. Germline CDR1 reads MGHRA; CDR2 reads YSYEKL. CDR3 length equals 16 residues. V lost 0 bases and J 4 bases, leaving 15 bases between the germline ends. In DNA form, the CDR3 reads TGCGCCAGCAGCCAAGATAAAGCTAGGTCCAGAGAGACCCAGTACTTC. It codes for CASSQDKARSRETQYF.

As DNA, the CDR3 is TGTGCCATCTCCGAGACAGGGGTAAGACAGCCCCAGCATTTT. Its protein is CAISETGVRQPQHF. The gene calls are TRBV10-3 and TRBJ1-5; 8 bases are a match to TRBD1. This CDR3 comprises 14 residues. Trimming removed 8 bases from V and 7 bases from J; junction bases left unmatched: 10. Germline V lookup: CDR1 ENHRY, CDR2 SYGVKD.

V and J are TRBV14 and TRBJ1-5, with D tentatively TRBD1 (5 bases). From germline, CDR1 is SGHDN and CDR2 FVKESK. The CDR3 length is 14 residues. The germline V and J ends were trimmed by 4 bases and 1 base, with 8 bases remaining between them. CDR3 DNA sequence: TGTGCCAGCAGCCGGGGGGGGAGCAATCAGCCCCAGCATTTT. Residues: CASSRGGSNQPQHF.

The CDR3 DNA is TGTGCCAGCAGCCTCCGCTCTGAGAATGGCTACACCTTC. This gives the protein CASSLRSENGYTF. V is TRBV11-2 and J is TRBJ1-2; D unresolved. Trimming left V 5 bases short and J 6 bases short, with 13 bases between. The V gene's germline CDR1 is SGHAT and CDR2 FQNNGV. The CDR3 consists of 13 residues.

The chain joins TRBV30 to TRBJ2-5, with TRBD2 matching over 7 bases. Losses at the gene ends were 0 bases for V and 4 bases for J; bases not matched to a gene: 2. This CDR3 spans 13 amino acids. Germline loops: CDR1 GTSNPN, CDR2 SVGIG (reference sequence). CDR3 region: CAWSVGGGETQYF. The CDR3 region has the DNA TGTGCCTGGAGTGTTGGCGGGGGAGAGACCCAGTACTTC. The full variable domain, rest sourced from reference TRBV30 and TRBJ2-5, is SQTIHQWPATLVQPVGSPLSLECTVEGTSNPNLYWYRQAAGRGLQLLFYSVGIGQISSEVPQNLSASRPQDRQFILSSKKLLLSDSGFYLCAWSVGGGETQYFGPGTRLLVL.

DNA for the CDR3: TGTGCCAGCAGTTCCCTCGGGACAGGGAAGCAGCCCCAGCATTTT. Amino acids: CASSSLGTGKQPQHF. The gene calls are TRBV27 and TRBJ1-5, with 9 nucleotides matching TRBD1. Looked up from germline, CDR1 is MNHEY and CDR2 is SMNVEV (reference sequence). V lost 4 bases to trimming and J lost 7 bases; unmatched junction nucleotides: 8. This CDR3 comprises 15 residues.

The rearrangement links TRBV6-1 to TRBJ2-1; 9 bases line up with TRBD2. Trimming removed 4 bases from V and 6 bases from J; junction bases left unmatched: 10. The V gene's germline CDR1 is MNHNS and CDR2 SASEGT. This CDR3 spans 16 amino acids. The CDR3 region has the DNA TGTGCCAGCAGTGCGCGACTAGCGGCGGAGAGCAATGAGCAGTTCTTC. It codes for CASSARLAAESNEQFF.

The chain uses TRBV9 and TRBJ2-3, with D possibly being TRBD2 (7 bases). This CDR3 has 16 residues. Germline CDR1 SGDLS, CDR2 YYNGEE. V was pared by 3 bases and J by 1 base, with 15 bases between. CDR3 DNA sequence: TGTGCCAGCAGCGATTCGGGGGGCTCTCGCACAGATACGCAGTATTTT. Its protein is CASSDSGGSRTDTQYF.

The chain uses TRBV5-1 and TRBJ1-6; no clear D gene. Trimming left V 0 bases short and J 3 bases short, with 4 bases between. The CDR3 length is 14 residues. Germline V gives CDR1 SGHRS, CDR2 YFSETQ. CDR3 in DNA: TGCGCCAGCAGCTTGGACATCTATAATTCACCCCTCCACTTT. Translated: CASSLDIYNSPLHF.

The genes are TRBV13 and TRBJ1-2; D not certain. V was clipped by 4 bases and J by 4 bases, with 16 bases between them. The CDR3 is made up of 15 amino acids. The germline V gene encodes CDR1 PRHDT and CDR2 FYEKMQ (reference sequence). The CDR3 bases are TGTGCCAGCAGCTCCTCGGGAAACATTATCTATGGCTACACCTTC. Translation gives CASSSSGNIIYGYTF.

This chain links TRBV2 with TRBJ1-1; a possible D gene is TRBD1 (6 bases). Trimming took 11 bases from V and 3 from J, leaving 16 bases between them. Germline V gives CDR1 SNHLY, CDR2 FYNNEI. The CDR3 spans 13 residues. The CDR3 DNA reads as TGTGCCTCCTCAGGGGCGGAACACACTGAAGCTTTCTTT. Protein: CASSGAEHTEAFF.

This chain connects TRBV29-1 to TRBJ2-1; 11 bases agree with TRBD2. Germline V gene lookup returns CDR1 SQVTM and CDR2 ANQGSEA. The V segment lost 6 bases and the J segment 10 bases; nucleotides outside the gene matches: 2. The CDR3 is made up of 11 amino acids. The CDR3 nucleotides read TGCAGCGTACTAGCGGGGGTGGAGCAGTTCTTC. Translation gives CSVLAGVEQFF.

The chain carries TRBV15 and TRBJ1-1, with 8 bases fitting TRBD1. The germline V gene has CDR1 LNHNV and CDR2 YYDKDF (reference sequence). This CDR3 is 14 amino acids long. Trimming cost V 8 bases and J 5 bases; bases outside gene matches: 10. CDR3 DNA: TGTGCCACCGTTATCGACAGGGGAAGAACTGAAGCTTTCTTT. The encoded protein is CATVIDRGRTEAFF.